This T cell receptor beta chain is drawn from a study of cytotoxic CD8 clonotypes in ibrutinib-treated CLL. V lost 4 bases and J 6 bases, leaving 12 bases between the germline ends. CDR1 and CDR2 (germline): MNHNS, SASEGT. The CDR3 extends over 13 amino acids. TCRdb keeps only in-frame clones here, not all; method: immunoSEQ multiplex PCR. The data show about 16,000 clones, 65% to 70% seen once. Material: PBMCs, obtained before ibrutinib treatment. The clonotype originates from a human donor with chronic lymphocytic leukemia. The chain recombines TRBV6-1 with TRBJ1-2; no reliable D call. The CDR3 spells CASSATRAHGYTF. As DNA, the CDR3 is TGTGCCAGCAGTGCCACCCGGGCCCATGGCTACACCTTC.